One and the same sample provided the 18 T cell receptor beta chains below, sequenced in a study of beta chain features in type 1 diabetes (dated by TCRdb to 2016 to 2019). The protocol used for the library was the immunoSEQ multiplex PCR assay. The entire isolated RNA was reverse transcribed using the High Capacity cDNA Reverse Transcription Kit, and thus expressed TCRB transcripts were sequenced. Drawn from immuneACCESS, this table holds only the in-frame rearrangements with V and J called that TCRdb kept. Clones are partly lost; checked studies trace under half to an unresolved V gene and leave the rest unexplained. In all, the sample holds more than 150,000 clones, and about 13% of those were seen once. The ten largest clones capture 0.62% of the sample. The sample taken for sequencing was central memory CD4+ T cells from blood. The source is a woman under 30 in good health.

This clone was observed a few times. V usage is TRBV29-1 and J usage is TRBJ2-3, with D possibly TRBD1 on 5 matching bases. Trimming took 8 bases from V and 0 from J, leaving 15 bases between them. CDR3 length equals 14 residues. CDR1 is SQVTM, CDR2 ANQGSEA, per germline. Here the CDR3 reads CSSGARTSTDTQYF. The CDR3 DNA reads as TGCAGCTCTGGGGCCAGGACCAGCACAGATACGCAGTATTTT.

This clone was detected only a few times. The rearrangement uses TRBV18 and TRBJ2-1, with D perhaps matching TRBD1 (6 bases). The germline V and J ends were trimmed by 3 bases and 6 bases, with 18 bases remaining between them. The germline gives CDR1 KGHSH, CDR2 LQKENI. The CDR3 length is 16 residues. This chain's CDR3 is CASSPVPGAMVNEQFF. For the CDR3, the DNA is TGTGCCAGCTCACCGGTTCCAGGGGCTATGGTCAATGAGCAGTTCTTC.

This clone was found a few times. V gene TRBV5-1 combines with J gene TRBJ1-2; the match to TRBD1 covers 9 bases. The CDR3 runs to 14 residues. Per the germline V gene, CDR1 is SGHRS and CDR2 is YFSETQ. V lost 2 bases and J lost 7; bases outside the gene matches: 6. CDR3 nucleotide sequence: TGCGCCAGCAGCTTCATACAGGGGGCTGGTGGCTACACCTTC. Amino acid sequence: CASSFIQGAGGYTF. The full variable domain, completed using reference TRBV5-1 and TRBJ1-2, is KAGVTQTPRYLIKTRGQQVTLSCSPISGHRSVSWYQQTPGQGLQFLFEYFSETQRNKGNFPGRFSGRQFSNSRSEMNVSTLELGDSALYLCASSFIQGAGGYTFGSGTRLTVV.

In its sample, this clone was seen a few times. The chain employs TRBV10-3 and TRBJ2-1, with 8 bases fitting TRBD1. This CDR3 is 14 amino acids long. CDR1 ENHRY and CDR2 SYGVKD come from the germline V gene. With 6 bases clipped from V and 7 bases from J, the junction kept 8 bases outside the gene matches. In DNA form, the CDR3 reads TGTGCCATCAGGAGACAGGGGAAGGAAAATGAGCAGTTCTTC. Translating gives CAIRRQGKENEQFF.

The gene calls are TRBV4-2 and TRBJ2-7; no firm D call. Germline lookup yields CDR1 LGHNA and CDR2 YNFKEQ. Deletions cut 0 bases from V and 1 base from J, with 4 bases between. This CDR3 spans 13 amino acids. CDR3 in amino acids: CASSQDLSYEQYF. Written as DNA, the CDR3 is TGTGCCAGCAGCCAAGACTTATCCTACGAGCAGTACTTC.

In this sample, this clone turned up a few times. This chain connects TRBV11-2 to TRBJ2-7, with D possibly being TRBD2 (6 bases). The V gene lost 5 bases and the J gene lost 0 bases, with 14 bases spanning the gap. The CDR3 is 15 amino acids. Germline loops: CDR1 SGHAT, CDR2 FQNNGV. CDR3 DNA: TGTGCCAGCAGCCCATTGGGGGGACCCTCCTACGAGCAGTACTTC. Its protein is CASSPLGGPSYEQYF.

The chain recombines TRBV5-1 with TRBJ1-1; D is ambiguous. This CDR3 has 14 amino acids. V lost 0 bases and J lost 1, with 7 bases in between. CDR1 and CDR2 from the germline V gene are SGHRS and YFSETQ. The CDR3 bases are TGCGCCAGCAGCTTGGCTTGGCAGAACACTGAAGCTTTCTTT. It is translated as CASSLAWQNTEAFF.

The V and J genes are TRBV30 and TRBJ1-3; unclear D gene. Germline V lookup: CDR1 GTSNPN, CDR2 SVGIG (reference sequence). The CDR3 covers 14 residues. Trimming cost V 0 bases and J 5 bases, with 11 bases left between them. The CDR3 sequence is CAWSVRGGRNTIYF. The CDR3 DNA follows: TGTGCCTGGAGTGTTCGAGGAGGGCGAAACACCATATATTTT.

This clone turned up a few times. This sequence joins TRBV5-1 and TRBJ1-2; 7 nucleotides line up with TRBD1. Trimming cost V 0 bases and J 2 bases; bases outside gene matches: 7. Germline V gives CDR1 SGHRS, CDR2 YFSETQ. The CDR3 runs 16 residues. CDR3 DNA sequence: TGCGCCAGCAGCTTGGCCGACGACAGGGACAACTATGGCTACACCTTC. Residues: CASSLADDRDNYGYTF.

This clone was seen more than once but under ten times. The chain is built from TRBV29-1 and TRBJ1-3; D not resolved. Trimming left V 7 bases short and J 1 base short, with 8 bases between. The CDR3 contains 12 residues. CDR1 SQVTM and CDR2 ANQGSEA come from the germline V gene. CDR3 nucleotides: TGCAGCGCCCGGGAATCTGGAAACACCATATATTTT. It yields the protein CSARESGNTIYF.

The chain is built from TRBV7-9 and TRBJ2-7, with D hard to call. This CDR3 comprises 13 residues. The V end lost 7 bases, the J end lost 2 bases, and 12 bases lay between the germline ends. Looked up from germline, CDR1 is SEHNR and CDR2 is FQNEAQ (reference sequence). CDR3: CASNRLTAYEQYF. The CDR3 coding sequence is TGTGCCAGCAACCGACTGACCGCCTACGAGCAGTACTTC.

This clone came up a few times. DNA of the CDR3: TGTGCCAGCAGCCAGGATGGACAGGGGCATGGCTATGGCTACACCTTC. Its translation: CASSQDGQGHGYGYTF. V usage is TRBV4-2 and J usage is TRBJ1-2, with 9 bases fitting TRBD1. Germline lookup yields CDR1 LGHNA and CDR2 YNFKEQ. This CDR3 comprises 16 residues. The V segment lost 3 bases and the J segment 4 bases; nucleotides outside the gene matches: 9.

The chain couples TRBV29-1 to TRBJ2-1, with 11 bases that match TRBD1. The length of the CDR3 is 15 residues. CDR1 and CDR2 from the germline V gene are SQVTM and ANQGSEA. V gave up 6 bases and J gave up 7 bases; unmatched junction bases: 11. Here the CDR3 DNA reads TGCAGCGTGGGGGGTGGACAGGGGGCGCTGAATGAGCAGTTCTTC. Residues: CSVGGGQGALNEQFF.

This clone has just a few counts. V gene TRBV29-1 combines with J gene TRBJ1-1; TRBD1 matches 10 bases. The CDR3 runs 12 residues. V dropped 6 bases and J dropped 7; count of bases not matched to a gene: 5. Germline V lookup: CDR1 SQVTM, CDR2 ANQGSEA. The CDR3 spells CSVGQGNSEAFF. In nucleotides, the CDR3 is TGCAGCGTGGGACAGGGGAATAGTGAAGCTTTCTTT.

The sample holds a few counts of this clone. This rearrangement joins TRBV13 to TRBJ2-3; TRBD2 aligns across 12 bases. Germline V CDR1 and CDR2: PRHDT, FYEKMQ (reference sequence). Losses at the gene ends were 5 bases for V and 2 bases for J; bases not matched to a gene: 8. This CDR3 comprises 17 residues. The CDR3 DNA reads TGTGCCAGCAGCCCCCGGACTAGCGGGAATGCCACAGATACGCAGTATTTT. Its translation: CASSPRTSGNATDTQYF.

This chain links TRBV18 with TRBJ2-3, with a weak D call TRBD2 (6 bases). The CDR3 is 14 residues long. Germline lookup yields CDR1 KGHSH and CDR2 LQKENI. V shed 3 bases and J shed 4 bases, with 11 bases lying between them. CDR3 protein: CASSPGGFPDTQYF. The CDR3 DNA follows: TGTGCCAGCTCACCGGGGGGATTTCCAGATACGCAGTATTTT.

V and J are TRBV2 and TRBJ1-4; D uncertain. This CDR3 is built from 15 residues. The V end lost 1 base, the J end lost 0 bases, and 6 bases lay between the germline ends. Germline-derived CDR1 and CDR2 are SNHLY and FYNNEI. The DNA for the CDR3 is TGTGCCAGCAGTGAAGTCGGTGCAACTAATGAAAAACTGTTTTTT. Protein product: CASSEVGATNEKLFF.

This clone was seen more than once but under ten times. V is TRBV4-3 and J is TRBJ2-7, with 10 bases lining up with TRBD1. This CDR3 region has 14 residues. J gave up 7 bases and V 5 bases, and 8 bases lay outside the gene matches. Germline values: CDR1 LGHNA, CDR2 YSLEER. As DNA, the CDR3 is TGCGCCAGCAGCTACCGGACAGGGGGTGGTGAGCAGTACTTC. It encodes CASSYRTGGGEQYF.